The rows below give T cell receptor beta chains drawn from one sample of a study of blood T cell repertoires in COVID-19. Using immunoSEQ multiplex PCR, the repertoire was profiled, and TCRdb retains in-frame clones only, with some absent. The sample lists some 200,000 clones; roughly four fifths were seen once. Sequenced material: peripheral blood. All receptors come from a man aged 25 to 40 with active or convalescent COVID-19. Each CDR3 is given with its conserved first and last residue. The order of the fields is CDR3 DNA, CDR3 protein, D gene, V gene, J gene, clone size. The D gene is left open where the match is weak. A row's size may be missing; if present it is once, few, many or a size class.

TGCGCCAGCAGTGACTATGCAGGGGGTTCGGAGACCCAGTACTTC,CASSDYAGGSETQYF,TRBD1,TRBV10-2,TRBJ2-5,.
TGTGCCAGCGCCCAGACTGGAGGCTACGAGCAGTACTTC,CASAQTGGYEQYF,.,TRBV6-5,TRBJ2-7,once
TGTGCCAGCAGCTTAGGCTGGAGTAGCGAGCAGTACTTC,CASSLGWSSEQYF,.,TRBV7-8,TRBJ2-7,.
TGCGCCAGCAGCGATGCCTTGGGGGCCGTAAACTATGGCTACACCTTC,CASSDALGAVNYGYTF,.,TRBV4-1,TRBJ1-2,few
TGTGCCTGGAGCACCGGGACAGGGGGGTGGAATGAGCAGTTCTTC,CAWSTGTGGWNEQFF,TRBD1,TRBV30,TRBJ2-1,once
TGCAGCGCCTCTTCGGGACAGGCAGGGTATGGCTACACCTTC,CSASSGQAGYGYTF,TRBD1,TRBV29-1,TRBJ1-2,once
TGTGCCAGCAGTAGGACAGCGAACACTGAAGCTTTCTTT,CASSRTANTEAFF,.,TRBV12-3/TRBV12-4,TRBJ1-1,few
TGTGCCAGCAGTTCTGGGACTAGCGGGAGATTAAAGACCCAGTACTTC,CASSSGTSGRLKTQYF,TRBD2,TRBV6-2/TRBV6-3,TRBJ2-5,.
TGTGCCAGCAGCTTGGGGGCTCAGCCCCAGCATTTT,CASSLGAQPQHF,.,TRBV7-9,TRBJ1-5,.
TGTGCCTGGGGCAACGGAGCGGGAGGGCCGGACGAGCAGTTCTTC,CAWGNGAGGPDEQFF,TRBD2,TRBV30,TRBJ2-1,.
TGTGCCAGCAGTTTGCAGGGGATTGGTTTCACAGATACGCAGTATTTT,CASSLQGIGFTDTQYF,.,TRBV2,TRBJ2-3,.
TGTGCCAGCAGCTTAGTACTAGGTTCCGGGGAGCTGTTTTTT,CASSLVLGSGELFF,.,TRBV11-2,TRBJ2-2,once
TGTGCCAGCAGTTTAGGAACTCTGGGAGACAATGAGCAGTTCTTC,CASSLGTLGDNEQFF,.,TRBV27,TRBJ2-1,.
TGTGCCAGCACAGGGGCTGGTTCACCCCTCCACTTT,CASTGAGSPLHF,.,TRBV3-1/TRBV3-2,TRBJ1-6,.
TGTGCCAGCAGCCTTCCGACAGGGGGCGCCCCTAACTATGGCTACACCTTC,CASSLPTGGAPNYGYTF,TRBD1,TRBV11-2,TRBJ1-2,.
TGTGCCAGCAGCCCGGGGGTCCCTTACAATGAGCAGTTCTTC,CASSPGVPYNEQFF,.,TRBV6-5,TRBJ2-1,.